Described below is a single T cell receptor beta chain sequence and its context. Trimming took 4 bases from V and 8 from J, leaving 18 bases between them. From germline, CDR1 is SEHNR and CDR2 FQNEAQ (reference sequence). The CDR3 is made up of 15 amino acids. These data belong to a study of blood T cells in healthy people across ages. Primers used in a second PCR of about 6 to 11 cycles were a sample-barcoded 5' primer and a J-beta primer mix. TCRdb re-analysed the 5' RACE reads in MiXCR, keeping a single row per CDR3 protein. The sample has around 1.5 million distinct CDR3 sequences, 40% to 50% seen once; the top ten hold under 8%. Each individual donor underwent a draw of 8 to 10 milliliters of peripheral blood.

The chain carries TRBV7-9 and TRBJ2-4, with a weak D call TRBD1 (7 bases). The receptor comes from a woman under 30 in good health. Sequencing was done on a sample of blood. The CDR3 sequence: CASSSDPQGGDIQYF. The CDR3 coding sequence is TGTGCCAGCAGCTCCGACCCCCAGGGGGGAGACATTCAGTACTTC.